These 23 T cell receptor beta chains were sequenced from one sample in a study of control samples from healthy donors and cancer patients. Generated by immunoSEQ multiplex PCR, the TCRdb table keeps only in-frame clones and is missing some. Here the sample spans fewer than 200,000 clones, 93% being singletons. Source material: blood. The receptor source for this set is a woman aged 60-70 years in good health.

V is TRBV6-1 and J is TRBJ2-7; D may be TRBD1 (6 bases). There are 16 residues in the CDR3. The V gene's germline CDR1 is MNHNS and CDR2 SASEGT. V shed 0 bases and J shed 0 bases, with 12 bases lying between them. CDR3: CASSEAGHVPSYEQYF. The CDR3 bases are TGTGCCAGCAGTGAAGCGGGACACGTGCCCTCCTACGAGCAGTACTTC.

The gene calls are TRBV5-1 and TRBJ1-2, with 11 bases matching TRBD1. V dropped 4 bases and J dropped 1; count of bases not matched to a gene: 3. Germline CDR1 SGHRS, CDR2 YFSETQ. CDR3 length: 15 amino acids. The CDR3 protein is CASSTGQGDNYGYTF. CDR3 bases: TGCGCCAGCAGCACGGGACAGGGGGATAACTATGGCTACACCTTC.

This clone was found a few times. The rearrangement links TRBV5-1 to TRBJ1-1; TRBD1 is a possible D gene (5 bases). This CDR3 contains 12 residues. Trimming left V 2 bases short and J 7 bases short, with 9 bases between. The V gene's germline CDR1 is SGHRS and CDR2 YFSETQ. Here the CDR3 reads CASSFRQNEAFF. As DNA, the CDR3 is TGCGCCAGCAGCTTCCGACAGAATGAAGCTTTCTTT.

This rearrangement joins TRBV7-2 to TRBJ1-1; D unresolved. The V end was cut by 3 bases, the J end by 11 bases, with 7 bases between. There are 10 residues in the CDR3. CDR1 is SGHTA and CDR2 is FQGNSA in the germline V gene. The CDR3 DNA is TGTGCCAGCAGCTTTGGGGAGGCTTTCTTT. Encoded protein: CASSFGEAFF.

The CDR3 spells CASSPRKNYEQYF. In DNA, the CDR3 is TGTGCCAGCTCACCTCGGAAGAACTACGAGCAGTACTTC. The rearrangement joins TRBV18 to TRBJ2-7, with no clear D. There are 13 residues in the CDR3. The germline V gene encodes CDR1 KGHSH and CDR2 LQKENI. Between the trimmed V and J ends, which lost 3 bases and 3 bases, there was a span of 9 bases.

V usage is TRBV27 and J usage is TRBJ2-5; D call uncertain. V lost 8 bases and J lost 5, with 6 bases in between. Germline CDR1 MNHEY, CDR2 SMNVEV (reference sequence). This CDR3 contains 10 residues. The CDR3: CASDGETQYF. Written as DNA, the CDR3 is TGTGCCAGCGACGGGGAGACCCAGTACTTC.

The chain joins TRBV9 to TRBJ1-1, with D uncertain. From germline, CDR1 is SGDLS and CDR2 YYNGEE. The V end lost 3 bases, the J end lost 3 bases, and 24 bases lay between the germline ends. This CDR3 contains 18 residues. The CDR3 bases are TGTGCCAGCAGCGGACCCCGTGGAGGACCGGGTAGAGACACTGAAGCTTTCTTT. It specifies CASSGPRGGPGRDTEAFF.

The rearrangement links TRBV15 to TRBJ1-5, with D unresolved. Germline CDR1 is LNHNV and CDR2 is YYDKDF (reference sequence). The V end was cut by 0 bases, the J end by 7 bases, with 10 bases between. This CDR3 has 14 residues. The CDR3 coding sequence is TGTGCCACCAGCAGAGATTTAGGAGGGCAGCCCCAGCATTTT. Translation gives CATSRDLGGQPQHF.

The CDR3 coding sequence is TGCGCCAGCAGCCAAGATTCGGGGGGACAGCCCCAGCATTTT. It translates to CASSQDSGGQPQHF. The V gene is TRBV4-3, the J gene TRBJ1-5; tentative D call: TRBD1 (5 bases). The germline V gene encodes CDR1 LGHNA and CDR2 YSLEER. V was pared by 0 bases and J by 7 bases, with 10 bases between. There are 14 residues in the CDR3.

The chain links TRBV7-8 to TRBJ1-1; D might be TRBD1 (6 bases). Trimming shortened V by 5 bases and J by 0 bases, and 16 bases separated the two germline ends. The CDR3 sequence is 16 residues long. CDR1 SGHVS and CDR2 FQNEAQ come from the germline V gene. CDR3 in amino acids: CASSVAGQYMNTEAFF. The CDR3 coding sequence is TGTGCCAGCAGCGTGGCCGGACAGTACATGAACACTGAAGCTTTCTTT.

The J gene is TRBJ2-3, the V gene TRBV7-3; D is ambiguous. This CDR3 contains 14 residues. Germline lookup yields CDR1 SGHTA and CDR2 FQGTGA. V gave up 3 bases and J gave up 4 bases, with 11 bases separating them. CDR3 DNA sequence: TGTGCCAGCAGCTTCTCCCCGACTCCAGATACGCAGTATTTT. It yields the protein CASSFSPTPDTQYF.

The chain links TRBV29-1 to TRBJ1-1; D unclear. This CDR3 region has 14 residues. Germline CDR1 reads SQVTM; CDR2 reads ANQGSEA. Trimming cost V 4 bases and J 0 bases, with 12 bases left between them. The CDR3 DNA sequence: TGCAGCGTTGGTGTGGTTTCGGTGAACACTGAAGCTTTCTTT. Translating gives CSVGVVSVNTEAFF.

The V and J genes are TRBV7-9 and TRBJ1-5; 10 bases match TRBD1. The CDR3 sequence is 17 residues long. V shed 4 bases, J shed 2 bases, and the junction held 8 bases outside the gene matches. From germline, CDR1 is SEHNR and CDR2 FQNEAQ (reference sequence). The CDR3 spells CASSSSGQGDGNQPQHF. The CDR3 nucleotides are TGTGCCAGCAGCTCCAGTGGACAGGGGGATGGCAATCAGCCCCAGCATTTT. The full variable domain, rest sourced from reference TRBV7-9 and TRBJ1-5, is DTGVSQNPRHKITKRGQNVTFRCDPISEHNRLYWYRQTLGQGPEFLTYFQNEAQLEKSRLLSDRFSAERPKGSFSTLEIQRTEQGDSAMYLCASSSSGQGDGNQPQHFGDGTRLSIL.

V is TRBV7-9 and J is TRBJ1-1; TRBD1 aligns across 10 bases. V gave up 6 bases and J gave up 5 bases; unmatched junction bases: 6. The germline V gene has CDR1 SEHNR and CDR2 FQNEAQ (reference sequence). The CDR3 is 14 residues long. As DNA, the CDR3 is TGTGCCAGCAGTCGACAGGGGGCGATGACTGAAGCTTTCTTT. It translates to CASSRQGAMTEAFF.

The chain carries TRBV18 and TRBJ1-5; 8 bases fit TRBD1. Germline V CDR1 and CDR2: KGHSH, LQKENI. The CDR3 has 20 amino acids. V shed 5 bases, J shed 0 bases, and the junction held 18 bases outside the gene matches. The CDR3 region is CASSTRRQGQDTNSNQPQHF. The CDR3 DNA is TGTGCCAGCTCAACCCGACGACAGGGGCAAGATACTAATAGCAATCAGCCCCAGCATTTT.

The chain couples TRBV7-2 to TRBJ2-7; a weak D match, TRBD2 (6 bases). The CDR3 covers 18 residues. Germline lookup yields CDR1 SGHTA and CDR2 FQGNSA. Trimming removed 1 base from V and 2 bases from J, with 21 bases in between. The CDR3 DNA sequence: TGTGCCAGCAGCTTAGTTGGTGCCCAAGGCGGGGCGACCTACGAGCAGTACTTC. As protein: CASSLVGAQGGATYEQYF.

The rearrangement links TRBV4-2 to TRBJ2-1; D possibly corresponds to TRBD1 (5 bases). In germline, CDR1 is LGHNA, CDR2 YNFKEQ. The CDR3 length is 16 residues. The ends were cut back, 5 bases at V and 0 bases at J, with 14 bases in the middle. The CDR3 here is CASSLTALSSYNEQFF. CDR3 sequence (DNA): TGTGCCAGCAGCTTGACAGCCCTGAGCTCCTACAATGAGCAGTTCTTC.

The chain has TRBV6-5 and TRBJ1-2; TRBD1 matches at 11 bases. Germline trimming cut 6 bases from V and 6 bases from J; bases unmatched to any gene: 3. This CDR3 is 13 amino acids long. CDR1 is MNHEY and CDR2 is SVGAGI in the germline V gene. The CDR3 DNA sequence: TGTGCCAGCAGAGGACAGGGGGCGGATGGCTACACCTTC. This sequence encodes CASRGQGADGYTF.

The genes are TRBV7-2 and TRBJ1-6; D unresolved. Germline assignment: CDR1 SGHTA and CDR2 FQGNSA. The CDR3 runs 19 residues. V lost 6 bases to trimming and J lost 5 bases, with 26 bases between them. CDR3 protein: CASSNSSPSYTVNNSPLHF. CDR3 bases: TGTGCCAGCAGTAATTCGTCCCCTAGTTATACCGTGAATAATTCACCCCTCCACTTT.

This chain links TRBV20-1 with TRBJ1-5; D unclear. Germline CDR1 DFQATT, CDR2 SNEGSKA (reference sequence). V shed 3 bases and J shed 2 bases, with 11 bases lying between them. The CDR3 totals 14 residues. The CDR3 sequence: CSASSWQGNQPQHF. The CDR3 DNA is TGCAGTGCTAGTAGTTGGCAAGGCAATCAGCCCCAGCATTTT.

The rearrangement links TRBV18 to TRBJ2-7; D unclear. This CDR3 comprises 15 residues. V was cut by 0 bases and J by 4 bases, with 13 bases left in between. Germline CDR1 KGHSH, CDR2 LQKENI. CDR3 sequence (DNA): TGTGCCAGCTCACCACCGTCAAGGTCGCTTTACGAGCAGTACTTC. It translates to CASSPPSRSLYEQYF. The full variable domain, completed using reference TRBV18 and TRBJ2-7, is NAGVMQNPRHLVRRRGQEARLRCSPMKGHSHVYWYRQLPEEGLKFMVYLQKENIIDESGMPKERFSAEFPKEGPSILRIQQVVRGDSAAYFCASSPPSRSLYEQYFGPGTRLTVT.

The chain is built from TRBV3-1 (or the pseudogene TRBV3-2) and TRBJ2-7; D uncertain. Germline loops: CDR1 LGHDT, CDR2 YNNKEL (reference sequence). The CDR3 loop spans 13 amino acids. V dropped 4 bases and J dropped 2 bases, with 9 bases sitting between them. CDR3 DNA sequence: TGTGCCAGCAGCCTCCTATCAACCTACGAGCAGTACTTC. The encoded protein is CASSLLSTYEQYF.

The chain employs TRBV14 and TRBJ2-5, with D maybe TRBD1 (6 bases). The CDR3 has 16 amino acids. CDR1 is SGHDN, CDR2 FVKESK, per germline. The V and J ends lost 1 base and 5 bases respectively, with 17 bases between them. CDR3 coding DNA: TGTGCCAGCAGCCAAGCCGGGGCAGGGGTTCGGGAGACCCAGTACTTC. Protein: CASSQAGAGVRETQYF.